This passage covers 21 T cell receptor beta chains from one sample sequenced in a study of a mutant IDH1 vaccine in newly diagnosed glioma. Time point specified: week 11, during vaccination. Vaccinated patients received 300 ug of mutant IDH1 20-mer peptide per dose, with topical imiquimod. TCRdb's table, derived via immunoSEQ multiplex PCR, lists solely in-frame clones and lacks some. The sample includes 45,000 to 65,000 clones, around 90% of them seen just once. These receptors lack a known antigen. Sample: PBMCs, taken from a glioma patient whose treatment included an IDH1 peptide vaccine. These receptors were taken from a man aged 45 to 65 with glioma.

V usage is TRBV19 and J usage is TRBJ2-7, with TRBD1 as a possible D gene (5 bases). CDR1 LNHDA and CDR2 SQIVND come from the germline V gene (reference sequence). V was cut by 6 bases and J by 12 bases, with 18 bases left in between. CDR3 length equals 12 residues. The CDR3 loop is CASRVGREDLYF. CDR3 coding DNA: TGTGCCAGTAGGGTGGGCAGGGAAGACTTGTACTTC.

The genes are TRBV19 and TRBJ1-1, with 8 bases aligning to TRBD1. The CDR3 extends over 14 amino acids. The V segment lost 3 bases and the J segment 1 base; nucleotides outside the gene matches: 1. Germline lookup yields CDR1 LNHDA and CDR2 SQIVND (reference sequence). The CDR3 loop reads CASSITGGNTEAFF. The CDR3 coding sequence is TGTGCCAGTAGTATCACAGGGGGGAACACTGAAGCTTTCTTT.

The chain joins TRBV7-9 to TRBJ2-7, with 10 nucleotides matching TRBD1. Looked up from germline, CDR1 is SEHNR and CDR2 is FQNEAQ (reference sequence). The CDR3 has 15 residues. V lost 3 bases to trimming and J lost 7 bases; unmatched junction nucleotides: 9. The CDR3 nucleotides are TGTGCCAGCAGCTTGGGACAGGGGCTTAAATCGGAGCAGTACTTC. This translates into CASSLGQGLKSEQYF.

Concerning this clone itself: Other DNA sequences in the same sample also yield this CDR3. The V gene is TRBV18, the J gene TRBJ2-7; 8 nucleotides align to TRBD1. CDR3 length: 14 amino acids. V dropped 6 bases and J dropped 1; count of bases not matched to a gene: 5. Per the germline V gene, CDR1 is KGHSH and CDR2 is LQKENI. Written as DNA, the CDR3 is TGTGCCAGCTCCCCCAGACAGGGGTCCTACGAGCAGTACTTC. It encodes CASSPRQGSYEQYF.

The chain couples TRBV27 to TRBJ2-5; 7 bases are shared with TRBD2. The CDR3 extends over 14 amino acids. Germline lookup yields CDR1 MNHEY and CDR2 SMNVEV (reference sequence). Trimming at V came to 2 bases and at J to 0 bases, leaving 0 bases not matched to a gene. CDR3 sequence reads: CASSLSGNQETQYF. CDR3 DNA sequence: TGTGCCAGCAGTTTAAGCGGGAACCAAGAGACCCAGTACTTC.

The gene calls are TRBV7-9 and TRBJ1-1, with 8 bases aligning to TRBD1. Losses at the gene ends were 7 bases for V and 1 base for J; bases not matched to a gene: 8. Looked up from germline, CDR1 is SEHNR and CDR2 is FQNEAQ (reference sequence). The CDR3 sequence is 15 residues long. The CDR3 DNA reads as TGTGCCAGCAACCACGGGGACAGGAAGAACACTGAAGCTTTCTTT. This encodes CASNHGDRKNTEAFF.

The chain has TRBV5-1 and TRBJ2-7, with 9 nucleotides matching TRBD2. The CDR3 has 15 amino acids. The germline V gene has CDR1 SGHRS and CDR2 YFSETQ. V was clipped by 5 bases and J by 0 bases; unmatched bases: 6. The CDR3 region is CASRQGTSSSYEQYF. The DNA for the CDR3 is TGCGCCAGCAGACAGGGGACTAGCAGCTCCTACGAGCAGTACTTC.

About this clone: One end of the junction fails to match germline, which may point to a read error. The chain is built from TRBV6-5 and TRBJ2-1; no clear D gene. This CDR3 is built from 9 residues. Germline CDR1 is MNHEY and CDR2 is SVGAGI. CDR3 sequence reads: CAGRSQQFF. Here the CDR3 DNA reads TGTGCCGGCAGATCCCAGCAGTTCTTC.

This chain connects TRBV19 to TRBJ1-4; D is unresolved. Per the germline V gene, CDR1 is LNHDA and CDR2 is SQIVND (reference sequence). The CDR3 runs to 12 residues. V lost 5 bases and J 7 bases, leaving 8 bases between the germline ends. For the CDR3, the DNA is TGTGCCAGTAGTTGGGATTTTGAAAAACTGTTTTTT. Protein sequence: CASSWDFEKLFF. Variable domain in full (rest from reference TRBV19 and TRBJ1-4): DGGITQSPKYLFRKEGQNVTLSCEQNLNHDAMYWYRQDPGQGLRLIYYSQIVNDFQKGDIAEGYSVSREKKESFPLTVTSAQKNPTAFYLCASSWDFEKLFFGSGTQLSVL.

This chain links TRBV11-2 with TRBJ2-1, with unresolved D. The CDR3 totals 12 residues. Trimming left V 1 base short and J 10 bases short, with 8 bases between. Germline CDR1 is SGHAT and CDR2 is FQNNGV. The CDR3 DNA is TGTGCCAGCAGCTTAGCGTTAAGGGAGCAGTTCTTC. It yields the protein CASSLALREQFF.

V and J are TRBV7-2 and TRBJ1-2; 9 bases line up with TRBD1. Germline values: CDR1 SGHTA, CDR2 FQGNSA. The CDR3 extends over 14 amino acids. V gave up 5 bases and J gave up 3 bases; unmatched junction bases: 4. CDR3 loop: CASSGRTGDYGYTF. CDR3 in DNA: TGTGCCAGCAGCGGGCGGACAGGGGACTATGGCTACACCTTC.

This clone was seen only once. The rearrangement uses TRBV2 and TRBJ1-5, with D maybe TRBD1 (6 bases). The CDR3 loop spans 15 amino acids. Germline V gene lookup returns CDR1 SNHLY and CDR2 FYNNEI. V was pared by 7 bases and J by 6 bases, with 19 bases between. CDR3 coding DNA: TGTGCCAGCAAAGAGGGGGACACTGCGGGTCAGCCCCAGCATTTT. Amino acid sequence: CASKEGDTAGQPQHF.

The chain is built from TRBV18 and TRBJ1-4; D is undetermined. Germline-derived CDR1 and CDR2 are KGHSH and LQKENI. CDR3 length: 15 residues. V dropped 2 bases and J dropped 8 bases, with 15 bases sitting between them. CDR3 sequence: CASSPGVLAREKLFF. In DNA form, the CDR3 reads TGTGCCAGCTCACCAGGGGTTTTGGCGAGAGAAAAACTGTTTTTT.

The rearrangement joins TRBV28 to TRBJ1-5; no definite D call. Germline CDR1 and CDR2: MDHEN and SYDVKM. CDR3 length: 15 amino acids. The V end lost 3 bases, the J end lost 4 bases, and 13 bases lay between the germline ends. Written as DNA, the CDR3 is TGTGCCAGCAGTTTCGTGTCAGATTGGAATCAGCCCCAGCATTTT. As protein: CASSFVSDWNQPQHF.

The J gene is TRBJ1-2, the V gene TRBV5-6; D not resolved. From germline, CDR1 is SGHDT and CDR2 YYEEEE. CDR3 length: 13 amino acids. Trimming removed 4 bases from V and 2 bases from J, with 9 bases in between. CDR3 sequence reads: CASSPGRNYGYTF. CDR3 bases: TGTGCCAGCAGCCCTGGGCGGAACTATGGCTACACCTTC.

The rearrangement uses TRBV29-1 and TRBJ2-5, with D possibly being TRBD2 (5 bases). The J call may be mistaken, given a closer DNA end match to TRBJ2-7. Germline V gives CDR1 SQVTM, CDR2 ANQGSEA. This CDR3 has 11 amino acids. Here the CDR3 DNA reads TGCAGCGCAACAGCGGCCTACGAGCAGTACTTC. Protein sequence: CSATAAYEQYF.

The rearrangement joins TRBV4-1 to TRBJ1-1; tentatively, D is TRBD1 (6 bases). CDR1 is MGHRA, CDR2 YSYEKL, per germline. This CDR3 is built from 14 residues. V was cut by 5 bases and J by 0 bases, with 10 bases left in between. The DNA for the CDR3 is TGCGCCAGCAGCACTTACAGGGTGAACACTGAAGCTTTCTTT. Its protein product is CASSTYRVNTEAFF.

The chain recombines TRBV2 with TRBJ2-7, with 11 nucleotides matching TRBD1. The CDR3 length is 15 residues. J was trimmed by 5 bases and V by 6 bases; bases with no gene match: 9. Germline V lookup: CDR1 SNHLY, CDR2 FYNNEI. The CDR3 bases are TGTGCCAGCAGCTACGGACAGGGGGCGCAAAACGAGCAGTACTTC. It encodes CASSYGQGAQNEQYF.

The CDR3 reads CATTPDKVVGELFF. The CDR3 region has the DNA TGTGCCACCACCCCAGATAAAGTGGTCGGGGAGCTGTTTTTT. This sequence joins TRBV15 and TRBJ2-2; D unclear. This CDR3 has 14 residues. The germline V and J ends were trimmed by 7 bases and 7 bases, with 16 bases remaining between them. Germline assignment: CDR1 LNHNV and CDR2 YYDKDF (reference sequence).

The chain links TRBV10-1 to TRBJ1-1; no clear D. There are 14 residues in the CDR3. Trimming shortened V by 6 bases and J by 2 bases, and 13 bases separated the two germline ends. From germline, CDR1 is WNHNN and CDR2 SYGVQD (reference sequence). CDR3 loop: CASSARRGNTEAFF. The DNA for the CDR3 is TGCGCCAGCAGCGCCCGCCGGGGTAACACTGAAGCTTTCTTT.

The chain links TRBV5-5 to TRBJ1-2; D unclear. The CDR3 totals 13 residues. Trimming removed 2 bases at V and 6 bases at J, with 11 bases between. The germline gives CDR1 SGHKS, CDR2 YYEKEE (reference sequence). The CDR3 DNA sequence: TGTGCCAGCAGCTTAAGTCGGCCTGATGGCTACACCTTC. Translation: CASSLSRPDGYTF.